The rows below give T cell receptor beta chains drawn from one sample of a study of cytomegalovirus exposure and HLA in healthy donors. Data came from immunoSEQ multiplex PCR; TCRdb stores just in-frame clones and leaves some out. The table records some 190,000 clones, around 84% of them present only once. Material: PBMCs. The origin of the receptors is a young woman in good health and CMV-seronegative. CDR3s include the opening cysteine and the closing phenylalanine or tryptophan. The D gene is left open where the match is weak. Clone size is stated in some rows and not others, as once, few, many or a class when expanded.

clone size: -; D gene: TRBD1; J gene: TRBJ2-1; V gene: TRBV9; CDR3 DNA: TGTGCCAGCAGCGAGGGGGCCCCCTCCTACAATGAGCAGTTCTTC; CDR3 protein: CASSEGAPSYNEQFF
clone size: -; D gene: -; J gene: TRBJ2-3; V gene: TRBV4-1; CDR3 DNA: TGCGCCAGCAGCCAAGACAGAATCGGGGGCACAGATACGCAGTATTTT; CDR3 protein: CASSQDRIGGTDTQYF
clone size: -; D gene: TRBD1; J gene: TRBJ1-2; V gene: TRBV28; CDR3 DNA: TGTGCCAGCAGCTCCGGACAGGGGCCTAACTATGGCTACACCTTC; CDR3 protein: CASSSGQGPNYGYTF
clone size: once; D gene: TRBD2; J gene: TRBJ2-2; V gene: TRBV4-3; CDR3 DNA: TGCGCCAGCAGCCAAGCGATAGCGGGAGCGGGCACCGGGGAGCTGTTTTTT; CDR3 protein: CASSQAIAGAGTGELFF
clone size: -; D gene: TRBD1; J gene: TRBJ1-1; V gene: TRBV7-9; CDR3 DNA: TGTGCCAGCTCCACAGGGGGGGACACTGAAGCTTTCTTT; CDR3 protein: CASSTGGDTEAFF
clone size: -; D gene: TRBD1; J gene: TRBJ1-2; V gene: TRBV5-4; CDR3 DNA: TGTGCCAGCAGCAAAGACAGGGACTATGGCTACACCTTC; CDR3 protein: CASSKDRDYGYTF
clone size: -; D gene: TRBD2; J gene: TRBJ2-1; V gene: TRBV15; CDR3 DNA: TGTGCCACCAGCAGAGATAGCGGGAGGAGCTCCTACAATGAGCAGTTCTTC; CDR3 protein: CATSRDSGRSSYNEQFF
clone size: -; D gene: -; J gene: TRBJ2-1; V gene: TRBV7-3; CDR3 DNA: TGTGCCAGCAGCTTACTAAGCGGGTACGACAATGAGCAGTTCTTC; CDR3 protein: CASSLLSGYDNEQFF
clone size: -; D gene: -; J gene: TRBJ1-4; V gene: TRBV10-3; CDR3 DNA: TGTGCCATCAGTGAGTCACAAGGGGCAACTAATGAAAAACTGTTTTTT; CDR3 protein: CAISESQGATNEKLFF
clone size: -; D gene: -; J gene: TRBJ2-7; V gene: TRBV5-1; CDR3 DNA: TGCGCCAGCAGCTTCACAGGTCCCAACGAGCAGTACTTC; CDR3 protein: CASSFTGPNEQYF
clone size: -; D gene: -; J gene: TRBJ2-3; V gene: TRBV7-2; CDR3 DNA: TGCGCCAGCAGCGGCGGCCTAGCGCTCGCCTTCACAGATACGCAGTATTTT; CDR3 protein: CASSGGLALAFTDTQYF
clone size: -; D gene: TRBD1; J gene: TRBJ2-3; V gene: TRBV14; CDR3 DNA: TGTGCCAGCAGCCAAGAAGGTCCGGGACAGACCACAGATACGCAGTATTTT; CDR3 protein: CASSQEGPGQTTDTQYF
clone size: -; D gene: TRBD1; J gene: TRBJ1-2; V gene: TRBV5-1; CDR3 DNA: TGCGCCAGCAGCTTGGGACAGGGTGCTAACTATGGCTACACCTTC; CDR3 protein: CASSLGQGANYGYTF
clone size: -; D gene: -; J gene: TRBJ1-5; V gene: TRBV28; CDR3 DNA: TGTGCCAGCAGTTCAACGGGGGGAGGACAGCCCCAGCATTTT; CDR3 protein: CASSSTGGGQPQHF
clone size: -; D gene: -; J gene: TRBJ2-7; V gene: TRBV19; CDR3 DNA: TGTGCCAGTAGTAAGGAGGGGGCAATCTACGAGCAGTACTTC; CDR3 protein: CASSKEGAIYEQYF
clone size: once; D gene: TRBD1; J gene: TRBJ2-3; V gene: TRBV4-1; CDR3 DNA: TGCGCCAGCAGCCAAGATCCGGGACAGGGTTCTGATACGCAGTATTTT; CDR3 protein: CASSQDPGQGSDTQYF
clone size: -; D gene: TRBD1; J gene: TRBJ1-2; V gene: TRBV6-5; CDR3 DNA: TGTGCCAGCAGCGAGGGGACAGGGGGGGATGGCTACACCTTC; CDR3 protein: CASSEGTGGDGYTF
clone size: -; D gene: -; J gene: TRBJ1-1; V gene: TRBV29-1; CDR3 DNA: TGCAGCGTTGAAGGGCGGGCTGAAGCTTTCTTT; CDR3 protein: CSVEGRAEAFF
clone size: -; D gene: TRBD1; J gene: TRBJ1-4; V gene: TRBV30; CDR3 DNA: TGTGCCTGGAGTGTACCCACAGGGGGAACGGAAAAACTGTTTTTT; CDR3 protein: CAWSVPTGGTEKLFF
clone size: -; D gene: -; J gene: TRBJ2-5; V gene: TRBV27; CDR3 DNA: TGTGCCAGCAGTTTCGAGAGGGCGGAGGGAGAGACCCAGTACTTC; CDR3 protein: CASSFERAEGETQYF
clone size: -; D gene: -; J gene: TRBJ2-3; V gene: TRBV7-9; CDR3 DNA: TGTGCCAGCAGCCTGGCACAGCTCACAGATACGCAGTATTTT; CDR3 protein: CASSLAQLTDTQYF
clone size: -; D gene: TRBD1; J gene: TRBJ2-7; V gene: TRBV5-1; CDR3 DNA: TGCGCCAGCCACGCCGGCAGGGGGCTCTACGAGCAGTACTTC; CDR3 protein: CASHAGRGLYEQYF
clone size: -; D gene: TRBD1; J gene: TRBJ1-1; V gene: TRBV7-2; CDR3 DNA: TGTGCCAGCAGCTCCCGACAGGGTAGCGACACTGAAGCTTTCTTT; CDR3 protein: CASSSRQGSDTEAFF
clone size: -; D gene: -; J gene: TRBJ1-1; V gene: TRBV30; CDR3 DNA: TGTGCCTGGAGTGTACATCGGGACACCAGTACCCGTGAAGCTTTCTTT; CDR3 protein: CAWSVHRDTSTREAFF
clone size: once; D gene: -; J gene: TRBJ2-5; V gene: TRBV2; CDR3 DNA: TGTGCCAGCAGTGAAGAGCGGTATCAAGAGACCCAGTACTTC; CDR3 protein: CASSEERYQETQYF
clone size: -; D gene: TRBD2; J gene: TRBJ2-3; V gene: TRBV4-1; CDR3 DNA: TGCGCCAGCAGCCAAGAGGGACTAGCGGGGTCAGATACGCAGTATTTT; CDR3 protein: CASSQEGLAGSDTQYF